The 23 T cell receptor beta chains below come from one sample, sequenced in a study of human T cells and chemical hapten exposure. Time point given: patch test 1, 2 weeks after DPC sensitization. Specified treatment: therapeutic diphenylcyclopropenone sensitization with weekly scalp DPC. TCRdb re-analysed the RACE reads in MiXCR, keeping a single row per CDR3 protein. The repertoire includes around 190,000 distinct CDR3 sequences, 20% to 25% of them detected once, and 6.7% sits in the top ten. Sequenced material: whole blood, taken in connection with sensitization to the hapten diphenylcyclopropenone (DPC). These receptors came from a woman aged 45-65 years with alopecia areata. Some clones in this sample may be carry-over from other donors' samples.

Only a few counts were recorded for this clonotype. The V gene is TRBV27, the J gene TRBJ1-5; D uncertain. The germline V gene has CDR1 MNHEY and CDR2 SMNVEV (reference sequence). This CDR3 has 13 residues. V lost 5 bases to trimming and J lost 6 bases, with 11 bases between them. The DNA of the CDR3 is TGTGCCAGCAGTCACCGGTCGGGTCAGCCCCAGCATTTT. Its translation is CASSHRSGQPQHF.

This clonotype was seen a few times. The chain links TRBV28 to TRBJ1-6; D is undetermined. Trimming cost V 7 bases and J 6 bases, with 10 bases left between them. This CDR3 is built from 13 residues. Germline-derived CDR1 and CDR2 are MDHEN and SYDVKM. The CDR3 nucleotides read TGTGCCAGCACAGGACTCTTTAATTCACCCCTCCACTTT. It yields the protein CASTGLFNSPLHF.

The chain joins TRBV29-1 to TRBJ1-2, with D perhaps matching TRBD1 (5 bases). Trimming stripped 0 bases from V and 2 bases from J, with 16 bases between. Germline loops: CDR1 SQVTM, CDR2 ANQGSEA. The CDR3 covers 16 residues. Written as DNA, the CDR3 is TGCAGCGTTGAAGAGTTCCCAGGGATTAAAAACTATGGCTACACCTTC. This encodes CSVEEFPGIKNYGYTF.

This clonotype came up many times. V usage is TRBV7-9 and J usage is TRBJ1-2; D gene ambiguous. V lost 5 bases and J 12 bases, leaving 16 bases between the germline ends. The CDR3 totals 12 residues. Germline assignment: CDR1 SEHNR and CDR2 FQNEAQ (reference sequence). The CDR3 bases are TGTGCCAGCAGCCTTCCCCTCGGATTTCACACCTTC. Translating it yields CASSLPLGFHTF.

In this sample, this clonotype turned up a few times. The chain joins TRBV20-1 to TRBJ1-5, with 9 bases identical to TRBD1. V trimming: 6 bases; J trimming: 6 bases; junction bases outside the gene matches: 12. This CDR3 is built from 15 residues. The germline V gene has CDR1 DFQATT and CDR2 SNEGSKA (reference sequence). In DNA form, the CDR3 reads TGCAGTGCCCTCATCAGGACAGGGGCAGGTCAGCCCCAGCATTTT. The encoded protein is CSALIRTGAGQPQHF.

The chain is built from TRBV12-3 or TRBV12-4 and TRBJ2-2, with unresolved D. The CDR3 is 13 amino acids. The V end lost 3 bases, the J end lost 7 bases, and 9 bases lay between the germline ends. The CDR3 loop reads CASSFVASGELFF. The CDR3 region has the DNA TGTGCCAGCAGTTTTGTGGCTAGCGGGGAGCTGTTTTTT.

The genes are TRBV12-3 or TRBV12-4 and TRBJ2-3; 7 bases are shared with TRBD2. The CDR3 covers 18 residues. V was pared by 1 base and J by 5 bases, with 15 bases of the junction left unmatched. The CDR3 region has the DNA TGTGCCAGCAGTTTAGTGGTGCCGGGACTACGACCGGTAGATACGCAGTATTTT. It yields the protein CASSLVVPGLRPVDTQYF.

This clonotype was observed a handful of times. V is TRBV20-1 and J is TRBJ2-7, with D possibly called TRBD1 or TRBD2 (5 bases each). The germline gives CDR1 DFQATT, CDR2 SNEGSKA (reference sequence). The CDR3 totals 12 residues. Deletions cut 1 base from V and 2 bases from J, with 6 bases between. CDR3 in DNA: TGCAGTGCTAGAGGGGACGCCTACGAGCAGTACTTC. It is translated as CSARGDAYEQYF.

About this clonotype itself: At one boundary the junction diverges from the germline segment, which might be a read error. This chain joins TRBV15 and TRBJ2-6; D is undetermined. This CDR3 region has 15 residues. Looked up from germline, CDR1 is LNHNV and CDR2 is YYDKDF (reference sequence). The CDR3 coding sequence is TGTGTCACCAGCAGAGCGCAGGCTGGGGCCAACGTCCTGACTTTC. It translates to CVTSRAQAGANVLTF.

This chain links TRBV10-3 with TRBJ2-3; D possibly corresponds to TRBD1 (7 bases). V lost 10 bases and J lost 3, with 17 bases in between. The CDR3 totals 14 residues. Looked up from germline, CDR1 is ENHRY and CDR2 is SYGVKD. The CDR3 DNA reads as TGTGCCACCCAGGGGGGCATAGAAACAGATACGCAGTATTTT. Translated, it gives CATQGGIETDTQYF.

This clonotype was recorded a few times. This chain joins TRBV10-3 and TRBJ2-5; D is possibly TRBD2 (6 bases). V shed 5 bases and J shed 2 bases, with 12 bases lying between them. Germline CDR1 and CDR2: ENHRY and SYGVKD. This CDR3 has 14 residues. In DNA, the CDR3 is TGTGCCATCAGTCCGGGACTCCCACAAGAGACCCAGTACTTC. Its translation is CAISPGLPQETQYF.

This clonotype has more than one count but fewer than ten. This sequence joins TRBV7-8 and TRBJ2-3; 10 bases agree with TRBD2. This CDR3 is 18 amino acids long. Germline-derived CDR1 and CDR2 are SGHVS and FQNEAQ. Trimming took 4 bases from V and 4 from J; bases not matched to a gene: 14. The chain's CDR3 is CASSSSRSLAGESDTQYF. The CDR3 nucleotides are TGTGCCAGCAGCTCCTCCCGGTCCCTAGCGGGAGAGTCAGATACGCAGTATTTT.

This clonotype has a handful of counts. The chain is built from TRBV29-1 and TRBJ1-1, with D possibly matching TRBD1 (5 bases). V lost 4 bases and J 8 bases, leaving 11 bases between the germline ends. From germline, CDR1 is SQVTM and CDR2 ANQGSEA. The CDR3 contains 11 residues. The DNA for the CDR3 is TGCAGCGTTGCACAGGATCTCGAAGCTTTCTTT. It specifies CSVAQDLEAFF.

In its sample, this clonotype was seen once. The chain is built from TRBV29-1 and TRBJ1-1, with unresolved D. This CDR3 is 13 amino acids long. The ends were cut back, 2 bases at V and 0 bases at J, with 7 bases in the middle. The V gene's germline CDR1 is SQVTM and CDR2 ANQGSEA. CDR3 protein: CSVERALNTEAFF. The CDR3 region has the DNA TGCAGCGTTGAAAGGGCTCTGAACACTGAAGCTTTCTTT. Full variable domain (remainder filled in from reference TRBV29-1 and TRBJ1-1): SAVISQKPSRDICQRGTSLTIQCQVDSQVTMMFWYRQQPGQSLTLIATANQGSEATYESGFVIDKFPISRPNLTFSTLTVSNMSPEDSSIYLCSVERALNTEAFFGQGTRLTVV.

This clonotype turned up a few times. The chain employs TRBV12-3 or TRBV12-4 and TRBJ2-1; tentatively, D is TRBD2 (6 bases). CDR3 length equals 13 residues. V gave up 11 bases and J gave up 4 bases, with 15 bases separating them. In nucleotides, the CDR3 is TGTGCCGGCCGGGAGTCGGGTTACAATGAGCAGTTCTTC. This codes for CAGRESGYNEQFF.

V gene TRBV12-3 or TRBV12-4 combines with J gene TRBJ2-5, with 7 bases identical to TRBD2. CDR3 length equals 15 residues. V lost 8 bases to trimming and J lost 4 bases; unmatched junction nucleotides: 13. For the CDR3, the DNA is TGTGCCAGCGAGTTTGGGTTCGGGGAGGGAGAGACCCAGTACTTC. It translates to CASEFGFGEGETQYF.

CDR3 bases: TGTGCCAGCAGCTTCGTAGGGGGGGGGGAGCTGTTTTTT. This translates into CASSFVGGGELFF. The J gene is TRBJ2-2, the V gene TRBV7-3, with D perhaps being TRBD1 or TRBD2 (6 bases each). The CDR3 has 13 amino acids. V lost 3 bases and J lost 8, with 10 bases in between. Per germline, CDR1 SGHTA and CDR2 FQGTGA.

This chain uses TRBV2 with TRBJ2-7; tentatively, D is TRBD2 (5 bases). Deletions cut 8 bases from V and 9 bases from J, with 23 bases between. The CDR3 runs to 14 residues. Germline assignment: CDR1 SNHLY and CDR2 FYNNEI. For the CDR3, the DNA is TGTGCCAGCCGCTGGACCGTTTTTCGACGGGGGCAGTACTTC. It specifies CASRWTVFRRGQYF.

J is TRBJ2-7 and V is TRBV5-1, with D perhaps TRBD1 or TRBD2 (6 bases each). Germline lookup yields CDR1 SGHRS and CDR2 YFSETQ. The CDR3 runs 16 residues. V lost 1 base, J lost 0 bases, and 14 bases lay in between. CDR3 sequence (DNA): TGCGCCAGCAGCTTGTTGGGGGGCCTAAACTCCTACGAGCAGTACTTC. Translation: CASSLLGGLNSYEQYF.

In this sample, this clonotype turned up many times. The chain uses TRBV5-1 and TRBJ1-4; D might be TRBD1 (6 bases). The CDR3 consists of 14 residues. Germline V gene sequence: CDR1 SGHRS, CDR2 YFSETQ. Trimming cost V 1 base and J 7 bases, with 11 bases left between them. The CDR3 is CASSLYGGGEKLFF. Here the CDR3 DNA reads TGCGCCAGCAGCTTGTATGGAGGGGGTGAAAAACTGTTTTTT.

This clonotype has more than one count but fewer than ten. The chain recombines TRBV29-1 with TRBJ1-1, with D uncertain. The V end lost 7 bases, the J end lost 1 base, and 10 bases lay between the germline ends. Germline values: CDR1 SQVTM, CDR2 ANQGSEA. The CDR3 contains 12 residues. The CDR3 bases are TGCAGCGCCGCTCCGGGGAACACTGAAGCTTTCTTT. Protein sequence: CSAAPGNTEAFF. Combining the CDR3 with reference TRBV29-1 and TRBJ1-1 gives the whole variable domain SAVISQKPSRDICQRGTSLTIQCQVDSQVTMMFWYRQQPGQSLTLIATANQGSEATYESGFVIDKFPISRPNLTFSTLTVSNMSPEDSSIYLCSAAPGNTEAFFGQGTRLTVV.

The count of this clonotype is one. The rearrangement links TRBV6-1 to TRBJ1-5; a possible D gene is TRBD1 (6 bases). CDR3 size: 13 residues. Germline values: CDR1 MNHNS, CDR2 SASEGT. V was shortened by 10 bases and J by 5 bases, with 15 bases between the two germline ends. CDR3 nucleotides: TGTGCCACCGACACGAGGGGGGATCAGCCCCAGCATTTT. Translated: CATDTRGDQPQHF.

The V call is TRBV5-1, the J call TRBJ2-3; D is uncertain. V was trimmed by 1 base and J by 2 bases, leaving 11 bases between them. CDR1 is SGHRS, CDR2 YFSETQ, per germline. The CDR3 length is 15 residues. CDR3: CASSLNTLSTDTQYF. The CDR3 DNA reads as TGCGCCAGCAGCTTGAACACGTTATCCACAGATACGCAGTATTTT.